The 25 T cell receptor beta chains below all came from one sample that was sequenced in a study of cytomegalovirus exposure and HLA in healthy donors. PCR employed 60 Vbeta and 13 Jbeta primers. Here immunoSEQ multiplex PCR was the method, and the copy in TCRdb shows in-frame clones only, minus some. The table includes roughly 150,000 clones, around 63% detected once. Sequenced input: PBMCs. These receptors came from a human donor in good health.

This clone has more than one count but fewer than ten. V and J are TRBV4-1 and TRBJ2-2, with 10 bases matching TRBD2. There are 17 residues in the CDR3. The germline gives CDR1 MGHRA, CDR2 YSYEKL. The junction had 9 bases not matched to a gene; V was cut back by 5 bases and J by 3 bases. DNA of the CDR3: TGCGCCAGCAGCAGCGGGAGGGCCGGGGGGGACACCGGGGAGCTGTTTTTT. Its protein is CASSSGRAGGDTGELFF.

The chain joins TRBV2 to TRBJ2-5; a possible D gene is TRBD1 (6 bases). The CDR3 has 15 amino acids. The germline V and J ends were trimmed by 6 bases and 2 bases, with 16 bases remaining between them. Looked up from germline, CDR1 is SNHLY and CDR2 is FYNNEI. This CDR3 is CASRQNQGNQETQYF. DNA of the CDR3: TGTGCCAGCAGACAAAATCAGGGGAATCAAGAGACCCAGTACTTC.

There are a few counts of this clone. The chain has TRBV13 and TRBJ2-2; D is perhaps TRBD2 (5 bases). V shed 4 bases and J shed 1 base, with 13 bases lying between them. Germline loops: CDR1 PRHDT, CDR2 FYEKMQ (reference sequence). The CDR3 runs to 16 residues. Here the CDR3 DNA reads TGTGCCAGCAGCTCGGATCGAGCGGTGAACACCGGGGAGCTGTTTTTT. Translation gives CASSSDRAVNTGELFF.

The genes are TRBV6-1 and TRBJ2-6, with D possibly TRBD2 on 5 matching bases. The CDR3 totals 14 residues. With 5 bases removed from V and 4 bases from J, the gap between germline ends came to 9 bases. Germline V lookup: CDR1 MNHNS, CDR2 SASEGT. The chain's CDR3 is CASSSGRGANVLTF. The DNA for the CDR3 is TGTGCCAGCAGTTCGGGAAGGGGGGCCAACGTCCTGACTTTC.

The genes are TRBV2 and TRBJ1-1; D call uncertain. V dropped 7 bases and J dropped 1 base, with 10 bases sitting between them. The CDR3 extends over 13 amino acids. CDR1 SNHLY and CDR2 FYNNEI come from the germline V gene. This chain's CDR3 is CASILRENTEAFF. The CDR3 DNA is TGTGCCAGCATCCTGCGAGAGAACACTGAAGCTTTCTTT.

The chain has TRBV7-8 and TRBJ2-3; D remains ambiguous. The germline V gene encodes CDR1 SGHVS and CDR2 FQNEAQ. With 1 base removed from V and 4 bases from J, the gap between germline ends came to 6 bases. CDR3 length: 13 residues. CDR3 in amino acids: CASSLVSADTQYF. The CDR3 DNA reads TGTGCCAGCAGCTTAGTTTCGGCAGATACGCAGTATTTT. The whole variable domain, filled in from reference TRBV7-8 and TRBJ2-3, reads GAGVSQSPRYKVAKRGQDVALRCDPISGHVSLFWYQQALGQGPEFLTYFQNEAQLDKSGLPSDRFFAERPEGSVSTLKIQRTQQEDSAVYLCASSLVSADTQYFGPGTRLTVL.

This clone turned up a few times. The rearrangement joins TRBV7-9 to TRBJ2-5; 8 bases line up with TRBD1. The better agreement between TRBJ2-7 and the DNA end casts doubt on the J call. This CDR3 region has 13 residues. Germline loops: CDR1 SEHNR, CDR2 FQNEAQ (reference sequence). The CDR3 coding sequence is TGTGCCAGCAACCAGCAGGGGGCCGGCGAGCAGTACTTC. It translates to CASNQQGAGEQYF.

The gene calls are TRBV5-1 and TRBJ2-2, with 15 bases fitting TRBD2. The germline V gene has CDR1 SGHRS and CDR2 YFSETQ. The V gene end was trimmed by 0 bases and the J gene end by 6 bases; junction bases not matched to a gene: 3. The CDR3 sequence is 17 residues long. Here the CDR3 DNA reads TGCGCCAGCAGCTTGGAAGGACTAGCGGGAGGGCCCGGGGAGCTGTTTTTT. Residues: CASSLEGLAGGPGELFF.

The chain has TRBV29-1 and TRBJ2-5, with D possibly TRBD2 on 5 matching bases. Trimming removed 7 bases at V and 5 bases at J, with 17 bases between. Germline lookup yields CDR1 SQVTM and CDR2 ANQGSEA. This CDR3 comprises 13 residues. CDR3 DNA: TGCAGCGACCGAGGGTTTAACGATGAGACCCAGTACTTC. This translates into CSDRGFNDETQYF.

The chain couples TRBV7-9 to TRBJ2-7; 12 bases line up with TRBD2. Germline V gene sequence: CDR1 SEHNR, CDR2 FQNEAQ (reference sequence). Trimming cost V 1 base and J 2 bases; bases outside gene matches: 6. The CDR3 has 17 amino acids. CDR3 nucleotides: TGTGCCAGCAGCTTAGTCGGGACTAGCGGGTGGGCCTACGAGCAGTACTTC. It specifies CASSLVGTSGWAYEQYF.

V gene TRBV15 combines with J gene TRBJ1-5; D possibly corresponds to TRBD1 (6 bases). Deletions cut 5 bases from V and 3 bases from J, with 11 bases between. The CDR3 has 14 amino acids. Germline lookup yields CDR1 LNHNV and CDR2 YYDKDF (reference sequence). This CDR3 reads CATSQGHDNQPQHF. CDR3 nucleotide sequence: TGTGCCACCAGCCAGGGGCACGACAATCAGCCCCAGCATTTT.

This clone has just one count. The chain uses TRBV9 and TRBJ1-3; D unresolved. CDR1 SGDLS and CDR2 YYNGEE come from the germline V gene. This CDR3 comprises 16 residues. Trimming stripped 0 bases from V and 0 bases from J, with 10 bases between. The CDR3: CASSVDPTSSGNTIYF. CDR3 bases: TGTGCCAGCAGCGTAGATCCGACAAGCTCTGGAAACACCATATATTTT.

The sample holds a few counts of this clone. V is TRBV9 and J is TRBJ2-1, with TRBD2 matching over 7 bases. The CDR3 totals 16 residues. The germline V gene encodes CDR1 SGDLS and CDR2 YYNGEE. The V gene end was trimmed by 3 bases and the J gene end by 3 bases; junction bases not matched to a gene: 9. CDR3 protein: CASSAARGTDYNEQFF. DNA for the CDR3: TGTGCCAGCAGCGCTGCGCGGGGGACTGACTACAATGAGCAGTTCTTC.

The J gene is TRBJ2-7, the V gene TRBV7-2, with TRBD1 matching 7 bases. The CDR3 covers 14 residues. Looked up from germline, CDR1 is SGHTA and CDR2 is FQGNSA. The V gene end was trimmed by 4 bases and the J gene end by 3 bases; junction bases not matched to a gene: 6. The CDR3 protein is CASSSTGPLYEQYF. In DNA, the CDR3 is TGTGCCAGCAGCTCGACAGGGCCCCTCTACGAGCAGTACTTC.

This chain connects TRBV6-5 to TRBJ1-5; 7 positions agree with TRBD1. V trimming: 6 bases; J trimming: 3 bases; junction bases outside the gene matches: 2. The CDR3 is 13 amino acids. Germline CDR1 and CDR2: MNHEY and SVGAGI. DNA for the CDR3: TGTGCCAGCAGACAGGGGAACAATCAGCCCCAGCATTTT. Its translation: CASRQGNNQPQHF.

A few counts support this clone. The chain employs TRBV2 and TRBJ1-1; no firm D call. CDR3 length equals 14 residues. The germline V gene encodes CDR1 SNHLY and CDR2 FYNNEI. V dropped 7 bases and J dropped 5 bases, with 17 bases sitting between them. The CDR3 nucleotides read TGTGCCAGCATGCCCAGCGGGGTAGGGACTGAAGCTTTCTTT. It specifies CASMPSGVGTEAFF.

The chain is built from TRBV18 and TRBJ1-2, with D hard to call. V lost 2 bases, J lost 6 bases, and 10 bases lay in between. The CDR3 is 13 residues long. Germline CDR1 and CDR2: KGHSH and LQKENI. In nucleotides, the CDR3 is TGTGCCAGCTCACCAACGGAGTCTCATGGCTACACCTTC. Translated, it gives CASSPTESHGYTF.

The V gene is TRBV9, the J gene TRBJ1-2, with TRBD1 matching over 7 bases. Germline V CDR1 and CDR2: SGDLS, YYNGEE. The CDR3 totals 15 residues. J was trimmed by 2 bases and V by 3 bases; bases with no gene match: 7. The chain's CDR3 is CASSAAQGGNYGYTF. CDR3 sequence (DNA): TGTGCCAGCAGCGCCGCCCAGGGGGGAAACTATGGCTACACCTTC.

The chain has TRBV4-1 and TRBJ2-3; D unclear. Germline lookup yields CDR1 MGHRA and CDR2 YSYEKL. V lost 3 bases and J lost 1, with 11 bases in between. The CDR3 contains 15 residues. The CDR3 nucleotides are TGCGCCAGCAGCCAGACATACAGAGGCACAGATACGCAGTATTTT. Translating it yields CASSQTYRGTDTQYF.

This CDR3 reads CASSLARENTEAFF. The CDR3 DNA is TGTGCCAGCAGCTTAGCCCGGGAGAACACTGAAGCTTTCTTT. This rearrangement joins TRBV7-8 to TRBJ1-1; no clear D gene. Per the germline V gene, CDR1 is SGHVS and CDR2 is FQNEAQ. This CDR3 is built from 14 residues. Trimming took 0 bases from V and 1 from J, leaving 6 bases between them.

This clone was seen a single time. This chain links TRBV27 with TRBJ1-1; possible D gene TRBD1, 5 bases. Trimming shortened V by 4 bases and J by 0 bases, and 18 bases separated the two germline ends. This CDR3 is 17 amino acids long. The germline V gene has CDR1 MNHEY and CDR2 SMNVEV (reference sequence). The CDR3 nucleotides read TGTGCCAGCAGTTCTCCGACTGGGGGGGTCTTGAACACTGAAGCTTTCTTT. Its translation: CASSSPTGGVLNTEAFF.

CDR3 DNA: TGCGCCAGCAGCCCGCGGGGGGCTAGCTCATACAATGAGCAGTTCTTC. Translated, it gives CASSPRGASSYNEQFF. The rearrangement uses TRBV5-1 and TRBJ2-1; 8 bases align to TRBD2. The CDR3 is 16 residues long. Germline lookup yields CDR1 SGHRS and CDR2 YFSETQ. The V gene end was trimmed by 4 bases and the J gene end by 4 bases; junction bases not matched to a gene: 10.

This clone has just a few counts. This chain links TRBV9 with TRBJ2-1, with D perhaps matching TRBD2 (5 bases). With 0 bases removed from V and 4 bases from J, the gap between germline ends came to 11 bases. This CDR3 contains 15 residues. The germline V gene has CDR1 SGDLS and CDR2 YYNGEE. CDR3 protein: CASSVEGSAYNEQFF. The CDR3 nucleotides read TGTGCCAGCAGCGTAGAAGGGAGCGCGTACAATGAGCAGTTCTTC.

This rearrangement joins TRBV14 to TRBJ2-7; D remains unclear. The CDR3 spans 12 residues. Germline V gives CDR1 SGHDN, CDR2 FVKESK. Trimming removed 4 bases from V and 3 bases from J, with 7 bases in between. The CDR3 DNA reads TGTGCCAGCAGCCGACTCCACTACGAGCAGTACTTC. Protein product: CASSRLHYEQYF.

This clone was seen a few times. The chain has TRBV4-3 and TRBJ1-2; a possible D gene is TRBD1 (5 bases). Germline CDR1 LGHNA, CDR2 YSLEER. CDR3 length: 15 amino acids. V was shortened by 3 bases and J by 2 bases, with 13 bases between the two germline ends. The CDR3 region has the DNA TGCGCCAGCAGCCAGCACACAGGTGGCAACTATGGCTACACCTTC. It yields the protein CASSQHTGGNYGYTF.